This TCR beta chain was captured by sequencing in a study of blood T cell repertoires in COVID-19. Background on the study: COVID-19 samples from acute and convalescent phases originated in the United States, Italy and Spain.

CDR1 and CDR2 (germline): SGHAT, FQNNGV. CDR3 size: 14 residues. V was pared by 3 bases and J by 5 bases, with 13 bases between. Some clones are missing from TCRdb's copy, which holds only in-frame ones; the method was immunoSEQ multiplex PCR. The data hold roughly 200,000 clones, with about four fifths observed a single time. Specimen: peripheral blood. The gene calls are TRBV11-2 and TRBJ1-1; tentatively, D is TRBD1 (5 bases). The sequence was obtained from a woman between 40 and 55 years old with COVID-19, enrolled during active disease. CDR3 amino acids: CASSLGLSSTEAFF. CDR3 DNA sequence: TGTGCCAGCAGCTTGGGGCTATCGAGTACTGAAGCTTTCTTT. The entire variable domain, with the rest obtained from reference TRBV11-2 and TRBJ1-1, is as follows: EAGVAQSPRYKIIEKRQSVAFWCNPISGHATLYWYQQILGQGPKLLIQFQNNGVVDDSQLPKDRFSAERLKGVDSTLKIQPAKLEDSAVYLCASSLGLSSTEAFFGQGTRLTVV.